These T cell receptor beta chains were read from a single sample in a study of T cells in Graves' hyperthyroidism and ophthalmopathy. TCRdb passed the multiplex PCR reads through MiXCR, listing each CDR3 protein once. The sample shows some 440,000 distinct CDR3 sequences, 15% to 19% of them seen only once. Sequences were obtained from blood. These receptors came from a woman in her late teens or twenties with Graves' hyperthyroidism. The CDR3 runs from the conserved cysteine through the conserved F or W. The D gene is left open where the match is weak. A clone size is listed for some rows: how often the clone was seen (once, few, many), or a class if it is expanded.

size: -; D: TRBD2; J: TRBJ2-7; V: TRBV3-1; DNA: TGTGCCAGCAGCCAAGGACTAGCGGGAGGGAAGTACGAGCAGTACTTC; CDR3: CASSQGLAGGKYEQYF
size: many; D: -; J: TRBJ2-7; V: TRBV11-3; DNA: TGTGCCAGCAGCTTAGAAGGAGGTCCGAATGTGGAGCAGTACTTC; CDR3: CASSLEGGPNVEQYF
size: -; D: TRBD2; J: TRBJ2-3; V: TRBV6-1; DNA: TGTGCCAGCAGTTCCCGACTAGCGGAAAAAGATACGCAGTATTTT; CDR3: CASSSRLAEKDTQYF
size: -; D: TRBD2; J: TRBJ2-5; V: TRBV7-6; DNA: TGTGCCAGCAGGATGCTAGCGGGAGTACGGGAAGAGACCCAGTACTTC; CDR3: CASRMLAGVREETQYF
size: few; D: -; J: TRBJ2-1; V: TRBV24-1; DNA: TGTGCCACCAGTGGTTTGTGGGGCTTTGAGCAGTTCTTC; CDR3: CATSGLWGFEQFF
size: many; D: -; J: TRBJ2-1; V: TRBV20-1; DNA: TGCAGTGCTAGCCCAGAGGTTGAGCAGTTCTTC; CDR3: CSASPEVEQFF
size: many; D: -; J: TRBJ2-1; V: TRBV20-1; DNA: TGCAGTGCTAGAACTCGGGGGGCGGTCTCCTACAATGAGCAGTTCTTC; CDR3: CSARTRGAVSYNEQFF
size: many; D: TRBD2; J: TRBJ2-1; V: TRBV18; DNA: TGTGCCAGCTCACCACCGAGCGGGGGGTACAATGAGCAGTTCTTC; CDR3: CASSPPSGGYNEQFF
size: -; D: -; J: TRBJ2-1; V: TRBV19; DNA: TGTGCCAGTAGTATCTTCCTCTACAATGAGCAGTTCTTC; CDR3: CASSIFLYNEQFF
size: few; D: -; J: TRBJ1-1; V: TRBV25-1; DNA: TGTGCCAGCAGGCCGGACATTTTTGGGGCGTCGGCTTTCTTT; CDR3: CASRPDIFGASAFF
size: -; D: -; J: TRBJ1-4; V: TRBV9; DNA: TGTGCCAGCAGCGTAGGTTCAGGGCCTAATGAAAAACTGTTTTTT; CDR3: CASSVGSGPNEKLFF
size: few; D: TRBD1; J: TRBJ2-7; V: TRBV9; DNA: TGTGCCAGCAGCGTAGGGGGACAGGGGGCCTACGAGCAGTACTTC; CDR3: CASSVGGQGAYEQYF
size: many; D: -; J: TRBJ2-7; V: TRBV28; DNA: TGTGCCAGCAGTTTGCTTACGGACAGGGAGGGCTACGAGCAGTACTTC; CDR3: CASSLLTDREGYEQYF
size: few; D: TRBD2; J: TRBJ2-1; V: TRBV4-1; DNA: TGCGCCAGCAGCCAAGATCCGCGCGGGGGGGCCGGAAATGAGCAGTTCTTC; CDR3: CASSQDPRGGAGNEQFF
size: many; D: -; J: TRBJ2-2; V: TRBV13; DNA: TGTGCCAGCAGCCCTAGACAGATTAACACCGGGGAGCTGTTTTTT; CDR3: CASSPRQINTGELFF
size: many; D: -; J: TRBJ2-1; V: TRBV7-7; DNA: TGTGCTAGCAGCTTAGCAGGGAACAATGAGCAGTTCTTC; CDR3: CASSLAGNNEQFF
size: many; D: -; J: TRBJ1-1; V: TRBV11-3; DNA: TGTGCCAGCAGCCCCCGTGGGGGGCGGGGGACTGAAGCTTTCTTT; CDR3: CASSPRGGRGTEAFF
size: -; D: -; J: TRBJ1-2; V: TRBV11-2; DNA: TGTGCCAGCAGCTTAGAACCAGGATCCCTCTATGGCTACACCTTC; CDR3: CASSLEPGSLYGYTF
size: -; D: -; J: TRBJ1-5; V: TRBV3-1; DNA: TGTGCCAGCAGCCAAGGGGCCAGGGCGGATAGCAATCAGCCCCAGCATTTT; CDR3: CASSQGARADSNQPQHF
size: many; D: -; J: TRBJ2-2; V: TRBV6-1; DNA: TGTGCCAGCAGCTCTCCTTTGGTGGGCACCGGGGAGCTGTTTTTT; CDR3: CASSSPLVGTGELFF
size: many; D: TRBD1; J: TRBJ2-7; V: TRBV19; DNA: TGTGCCAGTAGTATATCCCCGGGACAGGTAGCCTACGAGCAGTACTTC; CDR3: CASSISPGQVAYEQYF
size: -; D: -; J: TRBJ2-1; V: TRBV2; DNA: TGTGCCAGCAGTCCACGGACTCGAAACAATGAGCAGTTCTTC; CDR3: CASSPRTRNNEQFF
size: many; D: -; J: TRBJ1-2; V: TRBV28; DNA: TGTGCCAGCAGTTTATCAGGGCTCGGGGGCTATGGCTACACCTTC; CDR3: CASSLSGLGGYGYTF
size: many; D: TRBD1; J: TRBJ2-7; V: TRBV30; DNA: TGTGCCTGGAGTTCATGGGGACAGGGAATGAACGCCTACGAGCAGTACTTC; CDR3: CAWSSWGQGMNAYEQYF
size: few; D: TRBD2; J: TRBJ2-3; V: TRBV4-1; DNA: TGCGCCAGCAGCCAAGTCCTTAGACTAGCGGGGGGGCCAGATACGCAGTATTTT; CDR3: CASSQVLRLAGGPDTQYF
size: many; D: -; J: TRBJ2-6; V: TRBV7-3; DNA: TGTGCCAGCAGCTTAAAGGGGTGGGCTGGGGCCAACGTCCTGACTTTC; CDR3: CASSLKGWAGANVLTF
size: -; D: TRBD1; J: TRBJ1-5; V: TRBV6-1; DNA: TGTGCCAGCTCGCCAAGCCTCCTGCGGACAGGGGTCCGCCAGCCCCAGCATTTT; CDR3: CASSPSLLRTGVRQPQHF
size: many; D: -; J: TRBJ2-5; V: TRBV2; DNA: TGTGCCAGCAGTGAACAAAGGGGACCCCAGGGGACCCAGTACTTC; CDR3: CASSEQRGPQGTQYF
size: many; D: -; J: TRBJ2-7; V: TRBV28; DNA: TGTGCCAGCAGTTTGTTCATGAATCCCCCTCGGTACGAGCAGTACTTC; CDR3: CASSLFMNPPRYEQYF
size: -; D: -; J: TRBJ1-5; V: TRBV19; DNA: TGTGCCAGTAGTATCGGGCAGGGAGGATATCAGCCCCAGCATTTT; CDR3: CASSIGQGGYQPQHF
size: few; D: -; J: TRBJ1-3; V: TRBV7-8; DNA: TGTGCCAGCAGCTTACTCCAACAGGGAGTGTCTGGAAACACCATATATTTT; CDR3: CASSLLQQGVSGNTIYF
size: many; D: -; J: TRBJ1-4; V: TRBV2; DNA: TGTGCCAGCAGTTGGGATATCCAGAATGAAAAACTGTTTTTT; CDR3: CASSWDIQNEKLFF
size: many; D: -; J: TRBJ1-2; V: TRBV4-1; DNA: TGCGCCAGCAGCCGCCCCGGCCGGAGGGCCCCTTCTTATGGCTACACCTTC; CDR3: CASSRPGRRAPSYGYTF
size: many; D: -; J: TRBJ2-2; V: TRBV6-2/TRBV6-3; DNA: TGTGCCAGCAGTTACTCGAAGGCCGGGGGGCGTCGTTTAGCGGAGCTGTTTTTT; CDR3: CASSYSKAGGRRLAELFF
size: few; D: TRBD2; J: TRBJ2-3; V: TRBV6-1; DNA: TGCGGGACTCGAGCGGGGGCGGGAGATACGCAGTATTTT; CDR3: CGTRAGAGDTQYF
size: many; D: -; J: TRBJ1-5; V: TRBV6-1; DNA: TGTGCCAGCAGTGAGGCCGCGGGAAATCAGCCCCAGCATTTT; CDR3: CASSEAAGNQPQHF
size: many; D: -; J: TRBJ2-7; V: TRBV20-1; DNA: TGCAGTGCTTGGGAACGGGGTAGGGACGAGCAGTACTTC; CDR3: CSAWERGRDEQYF
size: many; D: -; J: TRBJ1-4; V: TRBV20-1; DNA: TGCAGTGCTAGCCCACTCACAACTAATGAAAAACTGTTTTTT; CDR3: CSASPLTTNEKLFF
size: -; D: -; J: TRBJ1-6; V: TRBV12-3/TRBV12-4; DNA: TGTGCCAGCAGTCCACTAGCGGGGGGGGACAATTCACCCCTCCACTTT; CDR3: CASSPLAGGDNSPLHF
size: few; D: -; J: TRBJ2-3; V: TRBV6-2/TRBV6-3; DNA: TGTGCCAGCGGCACCCGTTCGAGAGATACGCAGTATTTT; CDR3: CASGTRSRDTQYF
size: once; D: TRBD1; J: TRBJ1-1; V: TRBV12-3/TRBV12-4; DNA: TGTGCCAGCAGTCAACAGGGGGCGTCGTCCACTGAAGCTTTCTTT; CDR3: CASSQQGASSTEAFF
size: -; D: TRBD1; J: TRBJ1-1; V: TRBV28; DNA: TGTACCAGCAGTCACCGAGGGACAGTAGAAGCTTTCTTT; CDR3: CTSSHRGTVEAFF
size: many; D: -; J: TRBJ2-5; V: TRBV7-9; DNA: TGTGCCAGCAGCTTAGGCAGACAAGAGACCCAGTACTTC; CDR3: CASSLGRQETQYF
size: many; D: -; J: TRBJ2-7; V: TRBV6-1; DNA: TGTGCCAGCAGTGAAGCGGGGGGCGAGCAGTACTTC; CDR3: CASSEAGGEQYF
size: many; D: -; J: TRBJ2-3; V: TRBV5-1; DNA: TGCGCCAGCAGCTTCTCGCCCCACTCCCAACAATACACAGATACGCAGTATTTT; CDR3: CASSFSPHSQQYTDTQYF
size: -; D: -; J: TRBJ1-1; V: TRBV30; DNA: TGTGCCTGGGTTCGACAGGTGAACACTGAAGCTTTCTTT; CDR3: CAWVRQVNTEAFF
size: few; D: -; J: TRBJ2-3; V: TRBV20-1; DNA: TGCAGTGCTAGAGAAGCCGGGAGAACAGATACGCAGTATTTT; CDR3: CSAREAGRTDTQYF
size: -; D: TRBD1; J: TRBJ1-6; V: TRBV4-1; DNA: TGCGCCAGCAGCCAGATTACAGGGGGTCGGCAAAATTCACCCCTCCACTTT; CDR3: CASSQITGGRQNSPLHF
size: many; D: TRBD2; J: TRBJ2-2; V: TRBV2; DNA: TGTGCCAGCACCGGGACTACCTCCACCGGGGAGCTGTTTTTT; CDR3: CASTGTTSTGELFF
size: -; D: -; J: TRBJ2-2; V: TRBV18; DNA: TGTGCCAGCTCACCACGGAACGGACTCGAGAAACTTACCGGGGAGCTGTTTTTT; CDR3: CASSPRNGLEKLTGELFF
size: -; D: TRBD2; J: TRBJ2-7; V: TRBV28; DNA: TGTGCCAGCACCCGACTAGCGGGGGGCAGGTACGAGCAGTACTTC; CDR3: CASTRLAGGRYEQYF
size: few; D: -; J: TRBJ2-5; V: TRBV9; DNA: TGTGCCAGCAGCGTCGGAACGGGAGCCCAAGAGACCCAGTACTTC; CDR3: CASSVGTGAQETQYF
size: -; D: TRBD2; J: TRBJ2-1; V: TRBV6-1; DNA: TGTGCCAGCAGACGGACAGGAGAACGAGCGGGGGGGGGCAATGAGCAGTTCTTC; CDR3: CASRRTGERAGGGNEQFF
size: many; D: -; J: TRBJ2-1; V: TRBV6-1; DNA: TGTGCCAACAAGCGAACAAGGCTCGTAGGGTGCAATGAGCAGTTCTTC; CDR3: CANKRTRLVGCNEQFF
size: few; D: TRBD1; J: TRBJ1-1; V: TRBV10-3; DNA: TGTGCCATCAGTGAGTCGGGAGGACAGGGGGGCACTGAAGCTTTCTTT; CDR3: CAISESGGQGGTEAFF
size: -; D: TRBD1; J: TRBJ2-7; V: TRBV12-3/TRBV12-4; DNA: TGTGCCAGCAGTTTAAGATCGGGACAGGGGCCAAGCTCCTACGAGCAGTACTTC; CDR3: CASSLRSGQGPSSYEQYF
size: few; D: -; J: TRBJ2-3; V: TRBV6-1; DNA: TGTGCCAGCATACGACTAGGCACAGATACGCAGTATTTT; CDR3: CASIRLGTDTQYF
size: many; D: -; J: TRBJ2-1; V: TRBV12-3/TRBV12-4; DNA: TGTGCCAGCAGTTCTGACAGCTACAATGAGCAGTTCTTC; CDR3: CASSSDSYNEQFF
size: many; D: -; J: TRBJ1-6; V: TRBV7-9; DNA: TGTGCCAGCAGCCTCGGTGCCGGGACGGATAATTCACCCCTCCACTTT; CDR3: CASSLGAGTDNSPLHF